This T cell receptor (beta chain) was found in a study of human T cells and chemical hapten exposure. The wider study: The study patch tested 0.01% DPC on the upper back and read results at 6 days.

The germline V gene encodes CDR1 MNHEY and CDR2 SVGAGI. This CDR3 is 13 amino acids long. Trimming cost V 2 bases and J 7 bases, with 12 bases left between them. TCRdb used MiXCR to reprocess the RACE reads, holding one entry per CDR3 protein. The sample includes some 110,000 distinct CDR3 sequences, around 10% of them seen just once. In its sample, this clonotype was seen a few times. The antigen is not known. The time point denotes: patch test 1, 2 weeks after DPC sensitization. Specified treatment: therapeutic diphenylcyclopropenone sensitization with weekly scalp DPC. Participating donors were patients with alopecia, aged 18 to 70 years, considered appropriate candidates for DPC. General study findings and limits: Once DPC sensitization occurred, TCRs above 1 in 1000 frequency showed no change.

Sequenced here: whole blood, sampled in connection with sensitization to the hapten diphenylcyclopropenone (DPC). The TCR sequence derives from a woman between 45 and 60 years old with alopecia areata. Some clones in this sample may be carry-over from other donors' samples. The chain uses TRBV6-5 and TRBJ2-7, with D possibly being TRBD1 or TRBD2 (6 bases each). This CDR3 reads CASSYGGRSEQYF. DNA of the CDR3: TGTGCCAGCAGTTACGGGGGGCGAAGTGAGCAGTACTTC.